This T cell receptor (beta chain) was recovered during a study of blood T cell repertoires in COVID-19. Profiled with immunoSEQ multiplex PCR; TCRdb holds only in-frame clones, not every one. This table holds 71,000 or so clones, 70% to 85% found once. The TCR sequence derives from a man between 65 and 80 years old with acute or convalescent COVID-19. Sequencing was carried out using peripheral blood.

The CDR3 spells CAISESFRGSTGELFF. In nucleotides, the CDR3 is TGTGCCATCAGTGAGTCGTTCAGGGGTAGCACCGGGGAGCTGTTTTTT. The V call is TRBV10-3, the J call TRBJ2-2; D is possibly TRBD1 (6 bases). Germline V lookup: CDR1 ENHRY, CDR2 SYGVKD. This CDR3 contains 16 residues. Trimming took 0 bases from V and 4 from J, leaving 12 bases between them.